This T cell receptor (beta chain) was sequenced for a study of T cell responses to AZD1222 COVID-19 vaccine. The table came from immunoSEQ multiplex PCR; TCRdb's copy has only in-frame clones and leaves some out. Seen here are about 110,000 clones, more than 70% observed once, and the top ten hold 3.1%. V shed 2 bases and J 7 bases; nucleotides not matched to a gene: 7. CDR3 length: 15 residues. The germline V gene encodes CDR1 MNHEY and CDR2 SVGAGI. This receptor was taken from an adult in good health. The sequencing here drew on peripheral blood, taken on day 0 of MenACWY control vaccination. The chain combines TRBV6-5 with TRBJ1-2; 10 bases are shared with TRBD1. CDR3 region: CASSYAPGQGGGYTF. CDR3 coding DNA: TGTGCCAGCAGTTACGCCCCCGGACAGGGGGGTGGCTACACCTTC.